This is a list of T cell receptor beta chains from one sample in a study of blood T cell repertoires in COVID-19. Data came from immunoSEQ multiplex PCR; TCRdb stores just in-frame clones and leaves some out. Here the sample spans about 81,000 clones, under 90% being singletons. Sequencing was done on a sample of peripheral blood. The receptors shown here come from a human donor in a cohort sampled during active COVID-19. CDR3s leave out the opening cysteine and the closing phenylalanine or tryptophan. Fields, in order: J gene, V gene, CDR3 protein.

j_gene: TRBJ1-2; v_gene: TRBV2; CDR3aa: ASKLGGEASGYT
j_gene: TRBJ1-3; v_gene: TRBV28; CDR3aa: ASSPGGGGNTIY
j_gene: TRBJ2-1; v_gene: TRBV7-3; CDR3aa: ASTQGGAGNEQF
j_gene: TRBJ1-2; v_gene: TRBV3-1/TRBV3-2; CDR3aa: ASSPNPGTGVGYT
j_gene: TRBJ1-5; v_gene: TRBV2; CDR3aa: ASSAGTGGQPQH
j_gene: TRBJ1-1; v_gene: TRBV18; CDR3aa: ASSPARTTNTEAF
j_gene: TRBJ2-2; v_gene: TRBV28; CDR3aa: ASSMTSGYTGELF
j_gene: TRBJ2-1; v_gene: TRBV5-1; CDR3aa: ASKWGLTYNEQF
j_gene: TRBJ2-7; v_gene: TRBV5-4; CDR3aa: ASSLGQGSYEQY
j_gene: TRBJ1-1; v_gene: TRBV2; CDR3aa: ASSEVLVFSVAF
j_gene: TRBJ1-1; v_gene: TRBV5-6; CDR3aa: ASSTGTGFMNTEAF
j_gene: TRBJ2-2; v_gene: TRBV4-1; CDR3aa: ASSRRQENTGELF
j_gene: TRBJ1-2; v_gene: TRBV2; CDR3aa: ASSDTRVNYGYT
j_gene: TRBJ1-6; v_gene: TRBV30; CDR3aa: AWTSTGTGNSPLH
j_gene: TRBJ1-5; v_gene: TRBV3-1/TRBV3-2; CDR3aa: ASSPGGNQPQH
j_gene: TRBJ1-2; v_gene: TRBV19; CDR3aa: ASSRRGVNYGYT
j_gene: TRBJ1-4; v_gene: TRBV28; CDR3aa: ASSPTLGDRVYSLEKLF
j_gene: TRBJ1-1; v_gene: TRBV28; CDR3aa: ASSLVGRGTEAF
j_gene: TRBJ1-1; v_gene: TRBV6-5; CDR3aa: ASGWTGRQDTEAF
j_gene: TRBJ2-2; v_gene: TRBV3-1/TRBV3-2; CDR3aa: ASSQIRDRGIRTGELF
j_gene: TRBJ1-6; v_gene: TRBV14; CDR3aa: ASSQTYTGDSPLH
j_gene: TRBJ1-1; v_gene: TRBV7-2; CDR3aa: ASSQGQLNTEAF
j_gene: TRBJ2-5; v_gene: TRBV18; CDR3aa: ASSPGQPPETQY
j_gene: TRBJ2-7; v_gene: TRBV6-1; CDR3aa: ASSEDYLGYEQY
j_gene: TRBJ2-3; v_gene: TRBV19; CDR3aa: ASSRRQVNSDTQY
j_gene: TRBJ2-7; v_gene: TRBV28; CDR3aa: ASRRTGGPAEQY
j_gene: TRBJ2-1; v_gene: TRBV3-1/TRBV3-2; CDR3aa: ASSQPLGGKSYNEQF
j_gene: TRBJ2-3; v_gene: TRBV11-2; CDR3aa: ASSLIAGGRTDTQY
j_gene: TRBJ1-2; v_gene: TRBV2; CDR3aa: ASIQDRSYYGYT
j_gene: TRBJ2-7; v_gene: TRBV6-1; CDR3aa: ASSEAGQSYEQY
j_gene: TRBJ2-6; v_gene: TRBV20-1; CDR3aa: SASRDRVVGANVLT
j_gene: TRBJ1-3; v_gene: TRBV19; CDR3aa: ASIPTTGRENTIY
j_gene: TRBJ1-3; v_gene: TRBV5-5; CDR3aa: ASSQTVGNTIY
j_gene: TRBJ1-1; v_gene: TRBV30; CDR3aa: AWSKTGTGGGTEAF
j_gene: TRBJ2-2; v_gene: TRBV11-3; CDR3aa: ASSHRGRPGTGELF
j_gene: TRBJ2-7; v_gene: TRBV6-1; CDR3aa: ASSEAGTGPYEQY
j_gene: TRBJ2-3; v_gene: TRBV20-1; CDR3aa: SASNPWASGTDTQY
j_gene: TRBJ2-3; v_gene: TRBV5-1; CDR3aa: ASARTVDTQY
j_gene: TRBJ2-7; v_gene: TRBV3-1/TRBV3-2; CDR3aa: ASSQGERTGSYEQY
j_gene: TRBJ2-7; v_gene: TRBV11-2; CDR3aa: ASSLDRAGTRYEQY
j_gene: TRBJ2-1; v_gene: TRBV2; CDR3aa: ASSELEGGTNEQF
j_gene: TRBJ2-3; v_gene: TRBV29-1; CDR3aa: SVGVRGRTDTQY
j_gene: TRBJ1-5; v_gene: TRBV10-2; CDR3aa: ASSESTGVSGNQPQH
j_gene: TRBJ1-6; v_gene: TRBV2; CDR3aa: ASSLLRPNLGPLH
j_gene: TRBJ2-1; v_gene: TRBV6-5; CDR3aa: ASSYSRGNEQF
j_gene: TRBJ2-2; v_gene: TRBV5-1; CDR3aa: ASSLARTEDTGELF
j_gene: TRBJ2-1; v_gene: TRBV7-8; CDR3aa: ASRRSRDNEQF
j_gene: TRBJ1-6; v_gene: TRBV7-9; CDR3aa: ASSLLAGAVNSPLH